Below, 14 T cell receptor beta chains from the same sample are listed, as sequenced in a study of T cell responses to AZD1222 COVID-19 vaccine. Using immunoSEQ multiplex PCR, the repertoire was profiled, and TCRdb retains in-frame clones only, with some absent. Among fewer than 70,000 clones, 85% to 90% were seen once, and the ten largest hold around 4.9%. The sample in question was peripheral blood, obtained on day 0 of AZD1222 vaccination. The source of these receptors is an adult in good health.

The V call is TRBV4-1, the J call TRBJ1-5; a possible D gene is TRBD1 (5 bases). From germline, CDR1 is MGHRA and CDR2 YSYEKL. The CDR3 is 15 amino acids. The germline V and J ends were trimmed by 2 bases and 4 bases, with 12 bases remaining between them. The CDR3 here is CASSQLGEGNQPQHF. The DNA of the CDR3 is TGCGCCAGCAGCCAATTGGGGGAGGGAAATCAGCCCCAGCATTTT.

V is TRBV5-4 and J is TRBJ2-2; weak D call: TRBD1 (6 bases). The CDR3 runs 13 residues. In germline, CDR1 is SGHNT, CDR2 YYREEE (reference sequence). V gave up 5 bases and J gave up 6 bases, with 11 bases separating them. This CDR3 is CASRSDSSGELFF. The CDR3 bases are TGTGCCAGCAGATCGGACAGCTCCGGGGAGCTGTTTTTT.

The chain carries TRBV2 and TRBJ1-3; 8 bases are shared with TRBD1. V gave up 2 bases and J gave up 5 bases; unmatched junction bases: 5. The CDR3 runs to 15 residues. CDR1 SNHLY and CDR2 FYNNEI come from the germline V gene. The CDR3 here is CASSERRTGRNTIYF. The DNA for the CDR3 is TGTGCCAGCAGTGAAAGGCGGACAGGGAGAAACACCATATATTTT.

The chain combines TRBV24-1 with TRBJ2-5; the match to TRBD2 covers 8 bases. The germline gives CDR1 KGHDR, CDR2 SFDVKD. The CDR3 has 14 amino acids. After removal of 2 bases from V and 2 bases from J, the junction contained 0 bases not matched to a gene. The CDR3 DNA reads as TGTGCCACCAGTGATTCGGGGGGGCAAGAGACCCAGTACTTC. It encodes CATSDSGGQETQYF.

The chain has TRBV5-8 and TRBJ2-2, with TRBD2 identical over 8 bases. Trimming cost V 5 bases and J 0 bases; bases outside gene matches: 9. CDR1 is SGHTS and CDR2 is YDEGEE in the germline V gene. This CDR3 has 17 residues. CDR3 protein: CASSSPLAGSNTGELFF. The CDR3 DNA follows: TGTGCCAGCAGTTCCCCGTTAGCGGGGTCGAACACCGGGGAGCTGTTTTTT.

V and J are TRBV3-1 (or the pseudogene TRBV3-2) and TRBJ2-7; no clear D. Looked up from germline, CDR1 is LGHDT and CDR2 is YNNKEL (reference sequence). The V end was cut by 0 bases, the J end by 2 bases, with 5 bases between. The CDR3 runs 13 residues. The CDR3 region has the DNA TGTGCCAGCAGCCAAGATCCCCCCTACGAGCAGTACTTC. The encoded protein is CASSQDPPYEQYF.

J is TRBJ1-2 and V is TRBV20-1, with D possibly matching TRBD1 (5 bases). The ends were cut back, 8 bases at V and 8 bases at J, with 15 bases in the middle. CDR3 length equals 11 residues. The germline CDR1 and CDR2 sequences are DFQATT and SNEGSKA (reference sequence). As DNA, the CDR3 is TGCAGTTCGGAAGGGGTTAGAGGCTACACCTTC. This gives the protein CSSEGVRGYTF.

The chain carries TRBV19 and TRBJ1-1; 7 bases align to TRBD1. V was clipped by 5 bases and J by 5 bases; unmatched bases: 8. The CDR3 runs to 14 residues. Germline V gene lookup returns CDR1 LNHDA and CDR2 SQIVND (reference sequence). CDR3 DNA sequence: TGTGCCAGTAGTGGCAGGGGGTCCCTTACTGAAGCTTTCTTT. As protein: CASSGRGSLTEAFF.

V gene TRBV9 combines with J gene TRBJ2-4; maybe TRBD1 (7 bases). The CDR3 length is 16 residues. V lost 4 bases and J lost 0, with 14 bases in between. The germline CDR1 and CDR2 sequences are SGDLS and YYNGEE. The CDR3 is CASSPQGGLAKNIQYF. CDR3 DNA: TGTGCCAGCAGCCCCCAGGGGGGTCTAGCCAAAAACATTCAGTACTTC.

The chain joins TRBV7-8 to TRBJ2-7; D unclear. In germline, CDR1 is SGHVS, CDR2 FQNEAQ. V was cut by 1 base and J by 1 base, with 5 bases left in between. This CDR3 region has 13 residues. The CDR3 is CASSLEESYEQYF. The CDR3 DNA reads TGTGCCAGCAGCTTAGAGGAATCCTACGAGCAGTACTTC.

J is TRBJ2-2 and V is TRBV6-5; the match to TRBD2 covers 7 bases. V lost 6 bases and J lost 7; bases outside the gene matches: 8. The CDR3 is made up of 14 amino acids. Germline lookup yields CDR1 MNHEY and CDR2 SVGAGI. The CDR3 DNA follows: TGTGCCAGCAGACCCGTGGGAGGGGACGGGGAGCTGTTTTTT. It translates to CASRPVGGDGELFF.

This clone was counted once. The rearrangement joins TRBV7-8 to TRBJ1-6; maybe TRBD1 (6 bases). Trimming removed 5 bases from V and 10 bases from J, with 18 bases in between. Germline loops: CDR1 SGHVS, CDR2 FQNEAQ. This CDR3 has 15 residues. The chain's CDR3 is CASSPAGGLGSPLHF. The CDR3 DNA follows: TGTGCCAGCAGCCCAGCCGGGGGCCTCGGGTCACCCCTCCACTTT. Supplemented by reference TRBV7-8 and TRBJ1-6, the full variable domain reads GAGVSQSPRYKVAKRGQDVALRCDPISGHVSLFWYQQALGQGPEFLTYFQNEAQLDKSGLPSDRFFAERPEGSVSTLKIQRTQQEDSAVYLCASSPAGGLGSPLHFGNGTRLTVT.

The rearrangement links TRBV27 to TRBJ1-2; D unresolved. CDR3 length: 14 amino acids. The V end lost 2 bases, the J end lost 6 bases, and 13 bases lay between the germline ends. Germline V CDR1 and CDR2: MNHEY, SMNVEV (reference sequence). The CDR3 protein is CASSLDGESDGYTF. The CDR3 bases are TGTGCCAGCAGTTTAGACGGGGAGTCGGATGGCTACACCTTC.

This chain links TRBV12-3 or TRBV12-4 with TRBJ1-1; D gene uncertain. The CDR3 length is 13 residues. The ends were cut back, 1 base at V and 1 base at J, with 4 bases in the middle. The CDR3 is CASSLGGNTEAFF. CDR3 bases: TGTGCCAGCAGTTTAGGGGGGAACACTGAAGCTTTCTTT.